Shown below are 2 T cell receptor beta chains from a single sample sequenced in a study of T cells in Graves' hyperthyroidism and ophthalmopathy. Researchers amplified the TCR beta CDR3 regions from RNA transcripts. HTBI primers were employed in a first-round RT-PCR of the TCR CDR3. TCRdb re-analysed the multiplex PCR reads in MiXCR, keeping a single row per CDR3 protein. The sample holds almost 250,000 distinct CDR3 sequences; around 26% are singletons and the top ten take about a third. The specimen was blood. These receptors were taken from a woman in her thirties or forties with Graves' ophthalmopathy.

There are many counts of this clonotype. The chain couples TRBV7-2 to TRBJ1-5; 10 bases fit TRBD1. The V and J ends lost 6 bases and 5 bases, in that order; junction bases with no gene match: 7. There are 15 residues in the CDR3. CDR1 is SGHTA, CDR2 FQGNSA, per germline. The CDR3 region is CASSPTGGFYQPQHF. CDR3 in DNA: TGTGCCAGCAGTCCGACAGGGGGCTTCTATCAGCCCCAGCATTTT. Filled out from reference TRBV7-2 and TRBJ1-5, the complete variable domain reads GAGVSQSPSNKVTEKGKDVELRCDPISGHTALYWYRQSLGQGLEFLIYFQGNSAPDKSGLPSDRFSAERTGGSVSTLTIQRTQQEDSAVYLCASSPTGGFYQPQHFGDGTRLSIL.

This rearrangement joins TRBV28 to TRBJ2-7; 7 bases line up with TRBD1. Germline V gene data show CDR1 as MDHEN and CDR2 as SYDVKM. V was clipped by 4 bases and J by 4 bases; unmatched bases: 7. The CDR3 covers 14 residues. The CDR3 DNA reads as TGTGCCAGCAGTTACACAGGGGAGATATACGAGCAGTACTTC. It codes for CASSYTGEIYEQYF.